This is a list of T cell receptor beta chains from one sample in a study of spatial heterogeneity in lung cancer. One entry per CDR3 protein results from TCRdb running MiXCR on the 5' RACE reads. The data show about 45,000 distinct CDR3 sequences, with roughly an eighth seen just once and 55% to 70% held by the top ten. The sequencing used PBMCs, collected at surgery. These TCRs come from a male donor with early-stage non-small cell lung cancer. The conserved cysteine and the conserved F or W are not part of the CDR3 here. A D gene is named only where the DNA matches it firmly. Expanded clones are given a class, and other clones once, few, many or no size at all.

j_gene | v_gene | abundance | d_gene | CDR3aa
TRBJ2-2 | TRBV29-1 | - | TRBD1 | SSTGGSLSGELF
TRBJ1-5 | TRBV20-1 | - | - | SAGDSRLFNQPQH
TRBJ1-2 | TRBV6-5 | few | TRBD1 | ASSYWDRRDGYT
TRBJ1-2 | TRBV2 | few | - | ASSGQQNYGYT
TRBJ2-3 | TRBV4-2 | - | - | ASGVGQPTDTQY
TRBJ2-4 | TRBV20-1 | many | - | SATGSQGKNIQY
TRBJ2-2 | TRBV18 | - | - | ASSPGRGLTGELF
TRBJ2-2 | TRBV19 | few | - | ASSPRGAPNTGELF
TRBJ2-2 | TRBV5-1 | few | TRBD2 | ASSLEAGGNTGELF
TRBJ2-3 | TRBV29-1 | - | - | SVERAGSGTDTQY
TRBJ2-7 | TRBV6-5 | - | - | ASGEMRRLYEQY
TRBJ1-3 | TRBV29-1 | - | - | SAEIQGFGNTIY
TRBJ2-1 | TRBV18 | - | TRBD2 | ASSPGLAFEQF
TRBJ2-2 | TRBV10-3 | - | - | AIGVTGELF
TRBJ1-6 | TRBV6-5 | many | - | ASSPSYPRSPLH
TRBJ2-7 | TRBV9 | - | - | ASSFAPEGSYEQY
TRBJ2-3 | TRBV5-1 | - | - | ASQKSVGGSSTDTQY
TRBJ2-5 | TRBV12-3/TRBV12-4 | - | - | ASSSPSRPDQTQY
TRBJ2-1 | TRBV5-1 | - | - | ASSLEAGTYNEQF
TRBJ2-5 | TRBV3-1 | many | - | ASSQDPGGIQETQY
TRBJ1-2 | TRBV5-4 | - | - | ASSLEAGERYGYT
TRBJ1-2 | TRBV12-3/TRBV12-4 | many | TRBD1 | ASSDGTGGAYGYT
TRBJ1-1 | TRBV5-1 | - | - | ASSFRSGAEEAF
TRBJ2-2 | TRBV5-1 | - | - | ASRAGSGTGELF
TRBJ1-5 | TRBV28 | many | - | ASSLRGQPQH
TRBJ1-4 | TRBV7-9 | - | - | ASRDGRATNEKLF
TRBJ1-4 | TRBV27 | many | TRBD1 | ASSTLRQGVNEKLF
TRBJ1-5 | TRBV5-6 | many | - | ASSWGDQPQH
TRBJ1-4 | TRBV7-2 | many | TRBD1 | ASSLRHRGGTNEKLF
TRBJ2-6 | TRBV29-1 | - | TRBD2 | SVRGGAGANVLT
TRBJ1-6 | TRBV5-1 | many | - | ASSLGQREDSPLH
TRBJ2-1 | TRBV6-2/TRBV6-3 | few | TRBD2 | ASSTLTSGSVGDEQF
TRBJ1-5 | TRBV6-1 | many | - | ASSEASAGLWPQH
TRBJ2-2 | TRBV10-3 | many | TRBD2 | AISESSGDTGELF
TRBJ2-5 | TRBV20-1 | few | - | SAHLSRGETQY
TRBJ2-7 | TRBV29-1 | few | - | SVGEGVTYERY
TRBJ1-6 | TRBV7-9 | many | - | ASRPTVSNSPLH
TRBJ2-2 | TRBV5-1 | - | - | ASSFSTGDTGELF
TRBJ2-7 | TRBV5-1 | few | - | ASSLATGTYEQY
TRBJ1-6 | TRBV11-2 | - | - | ASSLLTGSNNSPLH
TRBJ1-2 | TRBV9 | - | - | ASSAHNYGYT
TRBJ1-6 | TRBV5-4 | many | - | ASSDTGNNSPLH
TRBJ2-1 | TRBV10-3 | many | TRBD1 | AISGQGNNEQF
TRBJ1-2 | TRBV5-1 | many | TRBD1 | ASSLLTGNYGYT
TRBJ1-4 | TRBV20-1 | - | TRBD1 | SAPDRREKLF